Shown below are 7 T cell receptor beta chains from a single sample sequenced in a study of blood T cell repertoires in COVID-19. TCRdb keeps only in-frame clones here, not all; method: immunoSEQ multiplex PCR. The table includes around 88,000 clones, approximately 84% detected once. The specimen was peripheral blood. The source is a woman over 75 with acute or convalescent COVID-19.

This chain uses TRBV11-2 with TRBJ1-3, with TRBD1 matching 10 bases. The CDR3 is 15 residues long. CDR1 and CDR2 (germline): SGHAT, FQNNGV. With V trimmed by 5 bases and J by 3 bases, 4 bases remained unmatched. For the CDR3, the DNA is TGTGCCAGCAGCGCCGACAGGGGGCATGGAAACACCATATATTTT. The encoded protein is CASSADRGHGNTIYF.

This clone is a singleton in its sample. The J gene is TRBJ2-3, the V gene TRBV28, with TRBD1 identical over 12 bases. V was clipped by 5 bases and J by 2 bases; unmatched bases: 2. The germline V gene has CDR1 MDHEN and CDR2 SYDVKM. The CDR3 is made up of 15 amino acids. The CDR3 spells CASSPGQGATDTQYF. CDR3 DNA: TGTGCCAGCAGTCCGGGACAGGGGGCCACAGATACGCAGTATTTT.

The chain links TRBV5-1 to TRBJ2-7; no clear D. The germline V gene encodes CDR1 SGHRS and CDR2 YFSETQ. The V and J ends lost 0 bases and 5 bases respectively, with 12 bases between them. The CDR3 covers 14 residues. The CDR3 loop is CASSLGSTPNEQYF. CDR3 coding DNA: TGCGCCAGCAGCTTGGGGAGTACCCCAAACGAGCAGTACTTC.

DNA for the CDR3: TGTGCCAGCTCAGCCGGGACAGGAGCCAATGAAAAACTGTTTTTT. Amino acid sequence: CASSAGTGANEKLFF. The chain links TRBV18 to TRBJ1-4, with TRBD1 matching over 8 bases. The V gene's germline CDR1 is KGHSH and CDR2 LQKENI. The V gene end was trimmed by 5 bases and the J gene end by 5 bases; junction bases not matched to a gene: 7. This CDR3 comprises 15 residues. Supplemented by reference TRBV18 and TRBJ1-4, the full variable domain reads NAGVMQNPRHLVRRRGQEARLRCSPMKGHSHVYWYRQLPEEGLKFMVYLQKENIIDESGMPKERFSAEFPKEGPSILRIQQVVRGDSAAYFCASSAGTGANEKLFFGSGTQLSVL.

The chain joins TRBV9 to TRBJ2-1; TRBD2 agrees at 8 bases. Germline V gene sequence: CDR1 SGDLS, CDR2 YYNGEE. The CDR3 runs to 16 residues. Germline trimming cut 0 bases from V and 8 bases from J; bases unmatched to any gene: 10. The CDR3 region is CASSVGFGGAPHEQFF. DNA for the CDR3: TGTGCCAGCAGCGTAGGGTTCGGGGGGGCCCCCCATGAGCAGTTCTTC.

This clone was detected only a few times. DNA for the CDR3: TGTGCCAGCGGACAAGGACAGGCGTACCATTCACCCCTCCACTTT. Amino acids: CASGQGQAYHSPLHF. V usage is TRBV7-8 and J usage is TRBJ1-6; 7 bases agree with TRBD1. CDR3 size: 15 residues. V lost 8 bases to trimming and J lost 8 bases; unmatched junction nucleotides: 12. From germline, CDR1 is SGHVS and CDR2 FQNEAQ.

The chain employs TRBV7-9 and TRBJ1-5; TRBD1 matches 10 bases. The CDR3 is made up of 15 amino acids. The V gene's germline CDR1 is SEHNR and CDR2 FQNEAQ (reference sequence). V lost 1 base, J lost 7 bases, and 4 bases stayed unmatched. This CDR3 reads CASSLEGQGFQPQHF. DNA of the CDR3: TGTGCCAGCAGCTTAGAGGGACAGGGGTTCCAGCCCCAGCATTTT.